A selection of T cell receptor beta chains follows, all from one sample in a study of cytomegalovirus exposure and HLA in healthy donors. Measured with immunoSEQ multiplex PCR; TCRdb has only the in-frame clones, and not every one. The sample gives some 190,000 clones, roughly 80% of which show up once; 1.5% to 1.9% is in the top ten. Sample: PBMCs. The receptors here all came from a middle-aged man in good health and CMV-seronegative. Both conserved end residues are part of each CDR3. A D gene is named only where the DNA matches it firmly. Clone sizes are given selectively: once, few, many, or a class where the clone is expanded.

clone size,J gene,V gene,D gene,CDR3 protein,CDR3 DNA
.,TRBJ2-7,TRBV28,TRBD1,CASRTPGQGALGYEQYF,TGTGCCAGCAGAACTCCGGGACAGGGGGCGCTAGGCTACGAGCAGTACTTC
.,TRBJ2-7,TRBV9,TRBD2,CASSSRLAGSMGEQYF,TGTGCCAGCAGCTCGCGACTAGCGGGATCTATGGGGGAGCAGTACTTC
.,TRBJ2-7,TRBV9,TRBD1,CASSVSSQGAYEQYF,TGTGCCAGCAGCGTATCGTCCCAGGGGGCCTACGAGCAGTACTTC
.,TRBJ2-5,TRBV28,.,CASRPLDSLETQYF,TGTGCCAGCAGGCCACTCGACAGTCTTGAGACCCAGTACTTC
.,TRBJ2-4,TRBV28,TRBD1,CASRPDRAKNIQYF,TGTGCCAGCAGACCGGACAGGGCAAAAAACATTCAGTACTTC
few,TRBJ2-5,TRBV5-4,TRBD2,CASSLISGGETQYF,TGTGCCAGCAGCTTAATTAGCGGGGGGGAGACCCAGTACTTC
.,TRBJ1-4,TRBV7-2,.,CASSLSFGGEKLFF,TGTGCCAGCAGCTTGTCGTTCGGCGGAGAAAAACTGTTTTTT
once,TRBJ1-1,TRBV5-6,TRBD1,CASSSRGTGIRSEAFF,TGTGCCAGCAGCTCTAGAGGGACAGGGATCCGCTCCGAGGCTTTCTTT
.,TRBJ2-7,TRBV9,TRBD2,CASSVASSGRYEQYF,TGTGCCAGCAGCGTAGCTTCGAGCGGGAGGTACGAGCAGTACTTC
.,TRBJ1-4,TRBV7-9,TRBD1,CASSLGQGNEKLFF,TGTGCCAGCAGCTTAGGACAGGGGAATGAAAAACTGTTTTTT
.,TRBJ1-5,TRBV7-9,.,CASSLPTDGQPQHF,TGTGCCAGCAGCTTACCGACAGACGGGCAGCCCCAGCATTTT
once,TRBJ1-2,TRBV5-1,.,CASSPRPTQANYGYTF,TGCGCCAGCAGCCCCCGACCTACACAGGCGAACTATGGCTACACCTTC
once,TRBJ1-1,TRBV7-2,.,CASSFPGVTAFF,TGTGCCAGCAGCTTTCCCGGGGTAACAGCTTTCTTT
once,TRBJ2-3,TRBV27,TRBD1,CASSFFGQATDTQYF,TGTGCCAGCAGTTTCTTCGGACAGGCCACAGATACGCAGTATTTT
.,TRBJ2-3,TRBV29-1,.,CSVRGWDTQYF,TGCAGCGTTAGGGGGTGGGATACGCAGTATTTT
.,TRBJ2-4,TRBV10-2,.,CASSGGPGGPNGPLMEDIQYF,TGCGCCAGCAGTGGGGGGCCCGGCGGTCCCAACGGTCCCTTAATGGAAGACATTCAGTACTTC
.,TRBJ2-1,TRBV27,TRBD2,CATFQGGLGKNEQFF,TGTGCCACCTTTCAAGGGGGACTAGGGAAGAATGAGCAGTTCTTC
.,TRBJ1-2,TRBV11-2,.,CAVRPPEGYGYTF,TGTGCCGTACGGCCTCCAGAGGGCTATGGCTACACCTTC
.,TRBJ2-2,TRBV11-2,TRBD2,CASSPTSGNTGELFF,TGTGCCAGCAGCCCGACTAGCGGGAACACCGGGGAGCTGTTTTTT
.,TRBJ2-5,TRBV7-2,TRBD2,CASSRGLAGGRETQYF,TGTGCCAGCAGCCGGGGACTAGCGGGAGGGCGAGAGACCCAGTACTTC
.,TRBJ1-2,TRBV25-1,TRBD1,CASRTGTGEGYTF,TGTGCCAGCAGGACCGGGACAGGGGAAGGCTACACCTTC
.,TRBJ2-1,TRBV11-3,TRBD2,CASGGLAGHNEQFF,TGTGCCAGCGGCGGACTAGCCGGCCACAATGAGCAGTTCTTC
.,TRBJ2-5,TRBV4-1,.,CASSQPPGGGETQYF,TGCGCCAGCAGCCAACCTCCGGGGGGCGGGGAGACCCAGTACTTC
.,TRBJ2-4,TRBV28,TRBD2,CASRELLAGETRNIQYF,TGTGCCAGCAGAGAGCTACTAGCGGGAGAGACTAGGAACATTCAGTACTTC
.,TRBJ2-7,TRBV9,TRBD2,CASSAAGDYPYEQYF,TGTGCCAGCAGCGCCGCGGGGGATTATCCCTACGAGCAGTACTTC